The 7 T cell receptor beta chains below come from one sample, sequenced in a study of shared clonotypes between healthy human individuals (dated by TCRdb to 2019 to 2021). The library was produced with the immunoSEQ multiplex PCR assay. As stored in TCRdb, this immuneACCESS dataset retains in-frame rearrangements with V and J assigned. A fraction of the clones does not appear; measured against another copy, unresolved V genes explain less than half of the discrepancy, and the remainder lacks a known reason. In this sample the table shows around 510,000 clones, 95% to 97% of which occur a single time. The ten largest clones add up to about 0.06% of the sample. The sequencing input was naive CD4+ T cells sorted from blood. The meaning of the sample's cell subset or site label: CD45RA+ positively selected. The receptor source for this set is a woman in her 30s in good health.

V is TRBV18 and J is TRBJ2-5; 7 nucleotides align to TRBD1. The DNA end lines up better with TRBJ2-7; the J call may be wrong. This CDR3 is 13 amino acids long. Germline CDR1 and CDR2: KGHSH and LQKENI. In DNA, the CDR3 is TGTGCCAGCTCCACAGGGGATTTCTACGAGCAGTACTTC. Protein product: CASSTGDFYEQYF.

This clone is a singleton in its sample. The chain has TRBV21-1 and TRBJ2-7; TRBD2 is the table's D call, not checked against the DNA. TRBV21-1 is given as a pseudogene. The CDR3 is made up of 16 amino acids. Here the CDR3 reads CASSIKTSGYSYEQYF. The CDR3 DNA reads TGTGCCAGCAGCATTAAGACTAGCGGTTACTCCTACGAGCAGTACTTC.

The chain recombines TRBV23-1 with TRBJ1-4; TRBD1 aligns across 7 bases. TRBV23-1 is an ORF, with its function uncertain. CDR3 length equals 14 residues. The J segment lost 7 bases and the V segment lost 7 bases, leaving 9 bases of the junction unmatched. This CDR3 reads CASTPRRGPEKLFF. The CDR3 DNA is TGCGCCAGCACCCCTAGGAGGGGGCCTGAAAAACTGTTTTTT.

The CDR3 nucleotides are TGTGCCAGCAGCATCGGACAGGGGGCCGCTCTGAACTATGGCTACACCTTC. Amino acid sequence: CASSIGQGAALNYGYTF. The genes are TRBV5-4 and TRBJ1-2, with TRBD1 matching 11 bases. The CDR3 sequence is 17 residues long. Unmatched junction bases numbered 10, after V lost 4 bases and J lost 2 bases. Germline V gene data show CDR1 as SGHNT and CDR2 as YYREEE (reference sequence).

This clone showed up just once. The chain has TRBV7-2 and TRBJ1-5; 8 nucleotides align to TRBD1. The CDR3 consists of 14 residues. V trimming: 5 bases; J trimming: 3 bases; junction bases outside the gene matches: 3. The germline V gene encodes CDR1 SGHTA and CDR2 FQGNSA. The chain's CDR3 is CASSRTGFNQPQHF. Here the CDR3 DNA reads TGTGCCAGCAGCCGGACAGGGTTCAATCAGCCCCAGCATTTT.

This clone was seen only once. The chain links TRBV7-8 to TRBJ1-1; D gene uncertain. Germline CDR1 is SGHVS and CDR2 is FQNEAQ. Trimming stripped 4 bases from V and 0 bases from J, with 6 bases between. The CDR3 sequence is 13 residues long. CDR3 sequence: CASSSGVNTEAFF. The CDR3 DNA is TGTGCCAGCAGCTCCGGTGTGAACACTGAAGCTTTCTTT.

The chain joins TRBV7-2 to TRBJ2-3; D perhaps matches TRBD2 (6 bases). The V and J ends lost 5 bases and 4 bases respectively, with 19 bases between them. The CDR3 extends over 16 amino acids. Germline CDR1 is SGHTA and CDR2 is FQGNSA. The CDR3 loop reads CASSQPRGSRADTQYF. The CDR3 DNA follows: TGTGCCAGCAGCCAACCCCGGGGGAGTAGGGCAGATACGCAGTATTTT.